One sample yielded the 13 T cell receptor beta chains listed below, sequenced in a study of PD-1 blockade in classical Hodgkin lymphoma. Every patient had relapsed following autologous stem cell transplantation, and cohorts differed in brentuximab vedotin exposure. Generated by immunoSEQ multiplex PCR, the TCRdb table keeps only in-frame clones and is missing some. Of over 20,000 clones listed, over 60% are singletons. Sequenced material: peripheral blood mononuclear cells (PBMCs), taken at baseline. These receptors came from a human donor with classical Hodgkin lymphoma.

This clone was counted a single time. The chain carries TRBV19 and TRBJ1-5; unclear D gene. CDR1 LNHDA and CDR2 SQIVND come from the germline V gene (reference sequence). The ends were cut back, 1 base at V and 2 bases at J, with 0 bases in the middle. This CDR3 spans 12 amino acids. The CDR3 reads CASSIGNQPQHF. For the CDR3, the DNA is TGTGCCAGTAGTATAGGCAATCAGCCCCAGCATTTT.

The chain combines TRBV7-2 with TRBJ1-1; D remains ambiguous. CDR1 and CDR2 from the germline V gene are SGHTA and FQGNSA. The CDR3 is 15 residues long. V shed 0 bases and J shed 1 base, with 9 bases lying between them. CDR3 DNA sequence: TGTGCCAGCAGCTTAGCGCGGCGGGGGAACACTGAAGCTTTCTTT. Its translation: CASSLARRGNTEAFF. The full variable domain, rest sourced from reference TRBV7-2 and TRBJ1-1, is GAGVSQSPSNKVTEKGKDVELRCDPISGHTALYWYRQSLGQGLEFLIYFQGNSAPDKSGLPSDRFSAERTGGSVSTLTIQRTQQEDSAVYLCASSLARRGNTEAFFGQGTRLTVV.

The chain has TRBV19 and TRBJ1-1; D is uncertain. With 3 bases removed from V and 0 bases from J, the gap between germline ends came to 17 bases. The CDR3 is 17 residues long. Germline V gene data show CDR1 as LNHDA and CDR2 as SQIVND (reference sequence). The CDR3 sequence: CASSMTRNVLLNTEAFF. CDR3 sequence (DNA): TGTGCCAGTAGTATGACCCGGAACGTGTTACTGAACACTGAAGCTTTCTTT.

The J gene is TRBJ2-5, the V gene TRBV5-1; 9 bases agree with TRBD1. Germline CDR1 and CDR2: SGHRS and YFSETQ. The J segment lost 5 bases and the V segment lost 4 bases, leaving 9 bases of the junction unmatched. This CDR3 spans 15 amino acids. Here the CDR3 reads CASSPEDRGEETQYF. The CDR3 region has the DNA TGCGCCAGCAGCCCCGAGGACAGGGGTGAGGAGACCCAGTACTTC.

This clone was observed a few times. The chain joins TRBV19 to TRBJ2-7; maybe TRBD2 (6 bases). The CDR3 sequence is 13 residues long. Germline values: CDR1 LNHDA, CDR2 SQIVND (reference sequence). Trimming took 3 bases from V and 5 from J, leaving 11 bases between them. The CDR3 sequence is CASSMLGGNEQYF. The CDR3 DNA reads TGTGCCAGTAGTATGCTGGGGGGTAACGAGCAGTACTTC.

The chain carries TRBV5-6 and TRBJ2-2; D is ambiguous. The CDR3 covers 13 residues. Deletions cut 0 bases from V and 7 bases from J, with 7 bases between. Germline CDR1 reads SGHDT; CDR2 reads YYEEEE. The CDR3 reads CASSLAGNGELFF. The DNA of the CDR3 is TGTGCCAGCAGCTTGGCTGGTAACGGGGAGCTGTTTTTT.

The rearrangement joins TRBV19 to TRBJ1-1; 9 nucleotides line up with TRBD1. The germline V gene has CDR1 LNHDA and CDR2 SQIVND (reference sequence). This CDR3 spans 13 amino acids. Trimming at V came to 5 bases and at J to 6 bases, leaving 4 bases not matched to a gene. The CDR3 protein is CASSLTGGPEAFF. In DNA form, the CDR3 reads TGTGCCAGTAGTTTAACAGGGGGCCCTGAAGCTTTCTTT.

In nucleotides, the CDR3 is TGTGCCAGCATCCCATCTAGCGGGAGGAGGAATGAGCAGTTCTTC. This gives the protein CASIPSSGRRNEQFF. The chain combines TRBV7-3 with TRBJ2-1, with 11 bases aligning to TRBD2. The CDR3 loop spans 15 amino acids. From germline, CDR1 is SGHTA and CDR2 FQGTGA. Unmatched junction bases numbered 9, after V lost 7 bases and J lost 7 bases.

V is TRBV10-3 and J is TRBJ2-6; D perhaps matches TRBD1 (6 bases). The CDR3 loop spans 17 amino acids. Trimming left V 4 bases short and J 0 bases short, with 13 bases between. CDR1 is ENHRY and CDR2 is SYGVKD in the germline V gene. DNA for the CDR3: TGTGCCATCAGTGGCCGGGACACGGCCTCTGGGGCCAACGTCCTGACTTTC. This translates into CAISGRDTASGANVLTF.

The chain has TRBV7-6 and TRBJ2-1, with D maybe TRBD2 (6 bases). The CDR3 runs to 16 residues. Germline V gene data show CDR1 as SGHVS and CDR2 as FNYEAQ. Trimming pared 0 bases from V and 0 bases from J, leaving 9 bases between. CDR3 sequence: CASSLAAGSSYNEQFF. The CDR3 bases are TGTGCCAGCAGCTTAGCCGCGGGGAGCTCCTACAATGAGCAGTTCTTC.

The chain links TRBV29-1 to TRBJ2-4, with 9 bases that match TRBD1. The CDR3 sequence is 13 residues long. Germline V gene lookup returns CDR1 SQVTM and CDR2 ANQGSEA. Trimming removed 4 bases from V and 7 bases from J; junction bases left unmatched: 5. CDR3 sequence: CSVAPGQGNIQYF. CDR3 bases: TGCAGCGTTGCACCGGGACAGGGCAACATTCAGTACTTC.

The chain recombines TRBV11-2 with TRBJ1-5; the match to TRBD1 covers 10 bases. The germline gives CDR1 SGHAT, CDR2 FQNNGV. The CDR3 has 15 residues. V shed 6 bases, J shed 3 bases, and the junction held 5 bases outside the gene matches. CDR3 loop: CASSLTGGNNQPQHF. DNA of the CDR3: TGTGCCAGCAGTTTGACAGGGGGCAACAATCAGCCCCAGCATTTT.

V usage is TRBV28 and J usage is TRBJ1-3; unclear D gene. The CDR3 sequence is 14 residues long. The V end lost 2 bases, the J end lost 4 bases, and 9 bases lay between the germline ends. CDR1 is MDHEN, CDR2 SYDVKM, per germline. The CDR3 sequence: CASSLNGIGNTIYF. CDR3 DNA: TGTGCCAGCAGTTTAAATGGTATCGGAAACACCATATATTTT.